This T cell receptor beta chain appears in the sequencing data of a study of blood T cell repertoires in COVID-19. TCRdb keeps only in-frame clones here, not all; method: immunoSEQ multiplex PCR. The sample carries under 95,000 clones, 70% to 90% recorded once. The CDR3 extends over 12 amino acids. Germline assignment: CDR1 KGHSH and CDR2 LQKENI. The ends were cut back, 4 bases at V and 4 bases at J, with 7 bases in the middle. The TCR sequence derives from an elderly woman with COVID-19, enrolled during active disease. Sequenced sample: peripheral blood. The rearrangement links TRBV18 to TRBJ2-5; possibly TRBD1 for D (5 bases). The CDR3 is CASSLDIETQYF. The DNA for the CDR3 is TGTGCCAGCTCACTGGACATAGAGACCCAGTACTTC.